This TCR beta chain comes out of a study of shared clonotypes between healthy human individuals. Germline V CDR1 and CDR2: SGHTA, FQGTGA. The CDR3 spans 13 residues. The V gene lost 2 bases and the J gene lost 4 bases, with 8 bases spanning the gap. The method was immunoSEQ multiplex PCR; TCRdb's version includes in-frame clones alone and lacks a portion of them. In the table there are about 690,000 clones, roughly 91% of which are singletons. The TCR originated in a man younger than 30 in good health. Some clones in this sample may be carry-over from other donors' samples. This chain joins TRBV7-3 and TRBJ1-2, with D possibly TRBD1 on 6 matching bases. The sample taken for sequencing was memory CD8+ T cells from PBMCs. The subset is: CD45RO+ cells pooled with CCR7-negative TemRA cells. The CDR3 reads CASSLEGVYGYTF. The CDR3 DNA reads TGTGCCAGCAGCTTAGAGGGGGTCTATGGCTACACCTTC.